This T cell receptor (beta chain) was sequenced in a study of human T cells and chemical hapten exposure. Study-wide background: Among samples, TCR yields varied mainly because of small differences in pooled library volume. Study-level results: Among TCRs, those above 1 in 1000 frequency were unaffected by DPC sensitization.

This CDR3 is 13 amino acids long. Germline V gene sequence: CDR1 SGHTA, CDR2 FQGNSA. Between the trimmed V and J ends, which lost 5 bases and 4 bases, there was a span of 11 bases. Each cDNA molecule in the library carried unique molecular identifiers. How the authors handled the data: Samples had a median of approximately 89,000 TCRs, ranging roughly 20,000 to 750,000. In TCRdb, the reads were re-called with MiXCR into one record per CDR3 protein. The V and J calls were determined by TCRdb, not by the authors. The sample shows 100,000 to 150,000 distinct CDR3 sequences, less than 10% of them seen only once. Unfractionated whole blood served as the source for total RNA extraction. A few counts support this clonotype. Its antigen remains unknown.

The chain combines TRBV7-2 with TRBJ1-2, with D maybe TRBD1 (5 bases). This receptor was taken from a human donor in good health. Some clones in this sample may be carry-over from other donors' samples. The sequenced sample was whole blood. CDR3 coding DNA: TGTGCCAGCAGCCAGACAGTGCTCTATGGCTACACCTTC. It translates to CASSQTVLYGYTF.